The rows below give T cell receptor beta chains drawn from one sample of a study of blood T cell repertoires in COVID-19. TCRdb's copy holds only in-frame clones and misses some; the assay was immunoSEQ multiplex PCR. The sample consists of about 210,000 clones, around 80% of them appearing once. Sequences were obtained from peripheral blood. The receptor set was obtained from a woman aged 45-60 years with acute or convalescent COVID-19. CDR3s include the opening cysteine and the closing phenylalanine or tryptophan. D genes are given only for firm matches. Clone size, where shown, is once, few, many, or a class for clones that have expanded.

j_call: TRBJ2-7; d_call: -; clone_size: -; v_call: TRBV7-2; cdr3_nt: TGTGCCAGCAGCTTAGGAGGCAGCTCCTTGGGTTCCTACGAGCAGTACTTC; cdr3_aa: CASSLGGSSLGSYEQYF
j_call: TRBJ2-1; d_call: -; clone_size: -; v_call: TRBV19; cdr3_nt: TGTGCCAGTAGCCAGGGGGCGGGAGATGAGCAGTTCTTC; cdr3_aa: CASSQGAGDEQFF
j_call: TRBJ2-3; d_call: TRBD2; clone_size: -; v_call: TRBV28; cdr3_nt: TGTGCCGTGGGGCGGGAGGGTAGCACAGATACGCAGTATTTT; cdr3_aa: CAVGREGSTDTQYF
j_call: TRBJ1-2; d_call: TRBD1; clone_size: -; v_call: TRBV3-1/TRBV3-2; cdr3_nt: TGTGCCAGCAGCTCATCCACAGGGGGGGCTGGCTATGGCTACACCTTC; cdr3_aa: CASSSSTGGAGYGYTF
j_call: TRBJ1-1; d_call: -; clone_size: -; v_call: TRBV27; cdr3_nt: TGTGCCAGCAGTTTAGAGATCCAGGCGACGAACACTGAAGCTTTCTTT; cdr3_aa: CASSLEIQATNTEAFF
j_call: TRBJ2-3; d_call: -; clone_size: -; v_call: TRBV9; cdr3_nt: TGTGCCAGCAGCGTAGCTGGGCTACCGAGCACAGATACGCAGTATTTT; cdr3_aa: CASSVAGLPSTDTQYF
j_call: TRBJ1-3; d_call: -; clone_size: -; v_call: TRBV5-1; cdr3_nt: TGCGCCAGCAGCTTGGGAGTAGGGGGTCAAGCTGGAAACACCATATATTTT; cdr3_aa: CASSLGVGGQAGNTIYF
j_call: TRBJ2-5; d_call: TRBD1; clone_size: few; v_call: TRBV28; cdr3_nt: TGTGCCAGCAGTCCCTCTGGGACAGGGGAAGAGACCCAGTACTTC; cdr3_aa: CASSPSGTGEETQYF
j_call: TRBJ2-5; d_call: TRBD2; clone_size: -; v_call: TRBV10-3; cdr3_nt: TGTGCCATCAGTAAAGCTAGCGGCCAAGAGACCCAGTACTTC; cdr3_aa: CAISKASGQETQYF
j_call: TRBJ2-7; d_call: -; clone_size: -; v_call: TRBV7-2; cdr3_nt: TGTGCCAGCAGCTTAAGTCCCGCAGCGAGCGAGCAGTACTTC; cdr3_aa: CASSLSPAASEQYF
j_call: TRBJ2-7; d_call: -; clone_size: -; v_call: TRBV2; cdr3_nt: TGTGCCAGCACGAGCAACTCGGGGGAGCAGTACTTC; cdr3_aa: CASTSNSGEQYF
j_call: TRBJ2-5; d_call: TRBD2; clone_size: -; v_call: TRBV19; cdr3_nt: TGTGCCAGTAGTACTACGTTTCGAGAGGGGAGGGGAGAGACCCAGTACTTC; cdr3_aa: CASSTTFREGRGETQYF
j_call: TRBJ2-5; d_call: TRBD2; clone_size: -; v_call: TRBV29-1; cdr3_nt: TGCAGCGCCCGGCTAGCGGCAGAGACCCAGTACTTC; cdr3_aa: CSARLAAETQYF
j_call: TRBJ2-3; d_call: -; clone_size: -; v_call: TRBV11-2; cdr3_nt: TGTGCCAGCAGCTTAGCCGGAGGGATTAACACAGATACGCAGTATTTT; cdr3_aa: CASSLAGGINTDTQYF
j_call: TRBJ2-5; d_call: TRBD2; clone_size: -; v_call: TRBV4-2; cdr3_nt: TGTGCCAGCAGCCAACCTATAGCGGGAGGTGGGGAGACCCAGTACTTC; cdr3_aa: CASSQPIAGGGETQYF
j_call: TRBJ1-3; d_call: TRBD1; clone_size: -; v_call: TRBV27; cdr3_nt: TGTGCCAGCAGTTTACGTTGGTCGCAGGGGGCATATGGAAACACCATATATTTT; cdr3_aa: CASSLRWSQGAYGNTIYF
j_call: TRBJ2-1; d_call: TRBD2; clone_size: -; v_call: TRBV28; cdr3_nt: TGTGCCAGCAGTTTATGGACTAGCGGGAGGAACAATGAGCAGTTCTTC; cdr3_aa: CASSLWTSGRNNEQFF
j_call: TRBJ2-1; d_call: TRBD2; clone_size: -; v_call: TRBV7-9; cdr3_nt: TGTGCCAGCAGCTCGGGGGGACTAGCGGGACGTAGCTCCTACAATGAGCAGTTCTTC; cdr3_aa: CASSSGGLAGRSSYNEQFF
j_call: TRBJ1-2; d_call: TRBD1; clone_size: -; v_call: TRBV19; cdr3_nt: TGTGCCAGTAGTATACCCCAGGGGGCTGGGGGCTACACCTTC; cdr3_aa: CASSIPQGAGGYTF
j_call: TRBJ2-5; d_call: TRBD2; clone_size: -; v_call: TRBV5-1; cdr3_nt: TGCGCCAGCAGCTTGTACGGGAGGGCCGTCGAGACCCAGTACTTC; cdr3_aa: CASSLYGRAVETQYF
j_call: TRBJ2-7; d_call: TRBD2; clone_size: -; v_call: TRBV7-6; cdr3_nt: TGTGCCAGCAGCTCGCCCAGAGCGGGAGGGCCCGAGGAGCAGTACTTC; cdr3_aa: CASSSPRAGGPEEQYF
j_call: TRBJ1-3; d_call: -; clone_size: -; v_call: TRBV10-2; cdr3_nt: TGCGCCAGCAGTGAACAGGGTTCTGGAAACACCATATATTTT; cdr3_aa: CASSEQGSGNTIYF
j_call: TRBJ1-2; d_call: -; clone_size: -; v_call: TRBV30; cdr3_nt: TGTGCCTTCCAAGTGAGGGCTAACTATGGCTACACCTTC; cdr3_aa: CAFQVRANYGYTF
j_call: TRBJ2-3; d_call: TRBD2; clone_size: once; v_call: TRBV27; cdr3_nt: TGTGCCAGCAGTCCCCGGACTAGCGGGAGGGGGGATACGCAGTATTTT; cdr3_aa: CASSPRTSGRGDTQYF
j_call: TRBJ2-7; d_call: TRBD2; clone_size: -; v_call: TRBV5-1; cdr3_nt: TGCGCCAGCAGCTTGGGTCAGGCGCGGGGGTACGAGCAGTACTTC; cdr3_aa: CASSLGQARGYEQYF
j_call: TRBJ2-7; d_call: -; clone_size: -; v_call: TRBV5-1; cdr3_nt: TGCGCCAGCAGCTTGTCGTCCAAAGCGGGCGAGCAGTACTTC; cdr3_aa: CASSLSSKAGEQYF
j_call: TRBJ1-1; d_call: -; clone_size: -; v_call: TRBV3-1/TRBV3-2; cdr3_nt: TGTGCCAGCAGCCAAGTACAGGGAAGCGCTGAAGCTTTCTTT; cdr3_aa: CASSQVQGSAEAFF
j_call: TRBJ1-2; d_call: -; clone_size: -; v_call: TRBV7-9; cdr3_nt: TGTGCCAGCAGTTTCGGGGGGGCGGCCTATGGCTACACCTTC; cdr3_aa: CASSFGGAAYGYTF
j_call: TRBJ2-3; d_call: -; clone_size: -; v_call: TRBV7-9; cdr3_nt: TGTGCCAGCAGCCCACTTGGTAGCGGCACAGATACGCAGTATTTT; cdr3_aa: CASSPLGSGTDTQYF
j_call: TRBJ2-2; d_call: TRBD2; clone_size: -; v_call: TRBV5-5; cdr3_nt: TGTGCCAGCAGCCCTGTGGGCGGGAGGAACACCGGGGAGCTGTTTTTT; cdr3_aa: CASSPVGGRNTGELFF
j_call: TRBJ2-3; d_call: -; clone_size: -; v_call: TRBV9; cdr3_nt: TGTGCCAGCAGCGTAGTTCTGGATACGCAGTATTTT; cdr3_aa: CASSVVLDTQYF
j_call: TRBJ1-5; d_call: -; clone_size: -; v_call: TRBV19; cdr3_nt: TGTGCCAGTAGTATGGCAGGGGTTCAGCCCCAGCATTTT; cdr3_aa: CASSMAGVQPQHF
j_call: TRBJ2-2; d_call: TRBD2; clone_size: few; v_call: TRBV11-2; cdr3_nt: TGTGCCAGCAGCCTACTAGCGGGACCGTCCGGGGAGCTGTTTTTT; cdr3_aa: CASSLLAGPSGELFF
j_call: TRBJ2-5; d_call: TRBD1; clone_size: -; v_call: TRBV6-6; cdr3_nt: TGTGCCAGCAGCCCCCGGGACAGGGAAGATTCCCAGTACTTC; cdr3_aa: CASSPRDREDSQYF
j_call: TRBJ1-2; d_call: TRBD1; clone_size: few; v_call: TRBV28; cdr3_nt: TGTGCCAGCAGGTTCCGGGACAGGGAATACGGCTATGGCTACACCTTC; cdr3_aa: CASRFRDREYGYGYTF
j_call: TRBJ1-1; d_call: -; clone_size: -; v_call: TRBV12-3/TRBV12-4; cdr3_nt: TGTGCCAGCACTCCGGGGGGTAGGCAGGCTTTCTTT; cdr3_aa: CASTPGGRQAFF
j_call: TRBJ2-5; d_call: -; clone_size: -; v_call: TRBV2; cdr3_nt: TGTGCCAGCAGGCGGACTGCTCGAGAGACCCAGTACTTC; cdr3_aa: CASRRTARETQYF
j_call: TRBJ2-5; d_call: -; clone_size: -; v_call: TRBV2; cdr3_nt: TGTGCCAGCAGTGATCAGCTCCTGGGCGAGACCCAGTACTTC; cdr3_aa: CASSDQLLGETQYF
j_call: TRBJ2-1; d_call: TRBD1; clone_size: -; v_call: TRBV5-4; cdr3_nt: TGTGCCAGCAGCTTACAGGGGGACAATGAGCAGTTCTTC; cdr3_aa: CASSLQGDNEQFF
j_call: TRBJ2-3; d_call: TRBD2; clone_size: -; v_call: TRBV28; cdr3_nt: TGTGCCAGCAGTTTATGGGGGGGGTCCCCCACAGATACGCAGTATTTT; cdr3_aa: CASSLWGGSPTDTQYF
j_call: TRBJ2-7; d_call: TRBD1; clone_size: -; v_call: TRBV5-1; cdr3_nt: TGCGCCAGCAGCGGGGGACAGGGGCGCTACGAGCAGTACTTC; cdr3_aa: CASSGGQGRYEQYF
j_call: TRBJ1-2; d_call: TRBD1; clone_size: -; v_call: TRBV28; cdr3_nt: TGTGCCAGCAGTGATGACAGGGCCACCTATGGCTACACCTTC; cdr3_aa: CASSDDRATYGYTF
j_call: TRBJ2-7; d_call: -; clone_size: -; v_call: TRBV7-2; cdr3_nt: TGTGCCAGCAGCTTACTGCCTAACTCCTACGAGCAGTACTTC; cdr3_aa: CASSLLPNSYEQYF
j_call: TRBJ2-4; d_call: TRBD2; clone_size: -; v_call: TRBV7-9; cdr3_nt: TGTGCCAGCAGCTCGGGCGGGAGAGGGGACATTCAGTACTTC; cdr3_aa: CASSSGGRGDIQYF
j_call: TRBJ2-3; d_call: -; clone_size: -; v_call: TRBV2; cdr3_nt: TGTGCCAGCACTAGCGCAGGGTCGCAGTATTTT; cdr3_aa: CASTSAGSQYF
j_call: TRBJ2-1; d_call: TRBD2; clone_size: -; v_call: TRBV20-1; cdr3_nt: TGCAGTGCTAGTGGGGCTCCGGGACTAGCGGGAGAAACGCAGTTCTTC; cdr3_aa: CSASGAPGLAGETQFF
j_call: TRBJ2-2; d_call: TRBD1; clone_size: -; v_call: TRBV28; cdr3_nt: TGTGCCAGCAGTTTGACAGGGCCCTTTGACACCGGGGAGCTGTTTTTT; cdr3_aa: CASSLTGPFDTGELFF
j_call: TRBJ2-2; d_call: TRBD1; clone_size: -; v_call: TRBV28; cdr3_nt: TGTGCCAGCCTACAGGGGGCAGGGACCGGGGAGCTGTTTTTT; cdr3_aa: CASLQGAGTGELFF
j_call: TRBJ2-7; d_call: TRBD2; clone_size: -; v_call: TRBV25-1; cdr3_nt: TGTGCCAGCCAACTAGCGGGAGGGCCGGTCGAGCAGTACTTC; cdr3_aa: CASQLAGGPVEQYF